This record looks at one T cell receptor beta chain sequence and its context. The entry originates in a study of blood T cell repertoires in COVID-19. At the level of the study: Samples of COVID-19 (acute and convalescent) were obtained from the United States, Italy and Spain. T cells, B-cell-depleted T cells, or PBMCs provided the cDNA or gDNA that served as material.

As originally analysed: The assay estimated nucleated cells by amplifying reference gene primers. Produced via immunoSEQ multiplex PCR; TCRdb's table is partial and in-frame only. The V and J calls and clone size come from that table; D and trimming were worked out from the DNA. The table includes about 330,000 clones, approximately 87% detected once. The V and J ends lost 6 bases and 4 bases respectively, with 11 bases between them. Germline V gene lookup returns CDR1 DFQATT and CDR2 SNEGSKA (reference sequence). The CDR3 is 12 amino acids. The rearrangement joins TRBV20-1 to TRBJ2-3; tentative D call: TRBD1 (5 bases). The specimen sequenced was peripheral blood. This sequence was found in a woman aged 45-59 years with active or convalescent COVID-19. CDR3 sequence reads: CSASQGSDTQYF. The CDR3 bases are TGCAGTGCCAGTCAGGGATCAGATACGCAGTATTTT.